These T cell receptor beta chains were read from a single sample in a study of T cell responses to AZD1222 COVID-19 vaccine. The table came from immunoSEQ multiplex PCR; TCRdb's copy has only in-frame clones and leaves some out. The sample includes some 190,000 clones, 80% to 95% of them seen just once. The sequencing used peripheral blood, collected 28 days after the second AZD1222 dose. These receptors all come from an adult who received the AZD1222 COVID-19 vaccine. The CDR3 runs from the conserved cysteine through the conserved F or W. A D gene is named only where the DNA matches it firmly.

TRBV12-3/TRBV12-4	.	TRBJ1-6	TGTGCCAGCAGTTTAACCTATAATTCACCCCTCCACTTT	CASSLTYNSPLHF
TRBV7-9	TRBD1	TRBJ1-6	TGTGCCAGCAGCCAAAGACAGGGGTCACCCCTCCACTTT	CASSQRQGSPLHF
TRBV5-1	.	TRBJ1-5	TGCGCCAGCAGCCCCTATAATGAAGATGGTCAGCCCCAGCATTTT	CASSPYNEDGQPQHF
TRBV5-1	.	TRBJ2-7	TGCGCCAGCAGCTACGATGGACGCAGCTCCTACGAGCAGTACTTC	CASSYDGRSSYEQYF
TRBV19	.	TRBJ2-1	TGTGCCAGTAGTATAGTAGCCAATGAGCAGTTCTTC	CASSIVANEQFF
TRBV5-1	.	TRBJ2-2	TGCGCCAGCAGCTCAGGGGGAGCGGGCACCGGGGAGCTGTTTTTT	CASSSGGAGTGELFF
TRBV28	TRBD2	TRBJ2-2	TGTGCCAGCAGCCGGCTAGCGGGAGGGGACACCGGGGAGCTGTTTTTT	CASSRLAGGDTGELFF
TRBV5-1	TRBD1	TRBJ2-4	TGCGCCAGCAGCTTGAACAGGGGGTCGGACATTCAGTACTTC	CASSLNRGSDIQYF
TRBV29-1	.	TRBJ2-7	TGCAGCGTTGAAGGGAGGGATATTTACGAGCAGTACTTC	CSVEGRDIYEQYF
TRBV9	.	TRBJ1-2	TGTGCCAGCAGCGTGGCACTGCTCGGGGGCTACACCTTC	CASSVALLGGYTF
TRBV6-5	TRBD1	TRBJ1-5	TGTGCCAGCAGTTCCACAGGGGGGGATCAGCCCCAGCATTTT	CASSSTGGDQPQHF
TRBV6-5	TRBD1	TRBJ1-3	TGTGCCAGCAGTTACTCGGCCGACAGGGGTGGAAACACCATATATTTT	CASSYSADRGGNTIYF
TRBV20-1	.	TRBJ1-2	TGCAGTGGGGGGCAGGGTGGTGGCTACACCTTC	CSGGQGGGYTF
TRBV30	.	TRBJ1-2	TGTGCCTGGACGCTACTCAGTGTCTTCACCTTC	CAWTLLSVFTF
TRBV4-2	.	TRBJ1-1	TGTGCCAGCAGCCAAGGGGACCGTGAAGCTTTCTTT	CASSQGDREAFF
TRBV5-6	.	TRBJ1-1	TGTGCCAGCAGCTTGGGGGTGGGACCGATGAACACTGAAGCTTTCTTT	CASSLGVGPMNTEAFF
TRBV6-1	.	TRBJ1-3	TGTGCCAGCAGTGAAGCAGGGGGCTCTGGAAACACCATATATTTT	CASSEAGGSGNTIYF
TRBV19	TRBD1	TRBJ1-3	TGTGCCAGTAGTATAGTCGCGGGACAGTCCTACTCTGGAAACACCATATATTTT	CASSIVAGQSYSGNTIYF